The 11 T cell receptor beta chains presented below share a single source sample, sequenced in a study of blood T cell repertoires in COVID-19. Using immunoSEQ multiplex PCR, the repertoire was profiled, and TCRdb retains in-frame clones only, with some absent. Among 200,000 to 300,000 clones listed, 86% were seen once. Sample: peripheral blood. Every receptor here comes from a man aged 35-49 years who had recovered from COVID-19.

The chain is built from TRBV4-3 and TRBJ1-5; D possibly corresponds to TRBD1 (5 bases). Germline CDR1 LGHNA, CDR2 YSLEER. V was shortened by 0 bases and J by 2 bases, with 14 bases between the two germline ends. There are 17 residues in the CDR3. The CDR3 DNA is TGCGCCAGCAGCCAAGAAGGCGCAAGGGGTGGCAATCAGCCCCAGCATTTT. Its translation is CASSQEGARGGNQPQHF.

The table lists this clone with a count of one. The J gene is TRBJ2-7, the V gene TRBV12-5, with 12 nucleotides matching TRBD2. The V gene's germline CDR1 is LGHNT and CDR2 FRNRAP. The CDR3 covers 17 residues. Losses at the gene ends were 1 base for V and 4 bases for J; bases not matched to a gene: 8. The CDR3 nucleotides read TGTGCTAGTGGTTTGGAATCCGGACTAGCGGGAAGGTACGAGCAGTACTTC. Its protein is CASGLESGLAGRYEQYF.

The rearrangement joins TRBV6-1 to TRBJ1-4, with D unresolved. V was cut by 0 bases and J by 8 bases, with 10 bases left in between. The CDR3 has 14 residues. Germline loops: CDR1 MNHNS, CDR2 SASEGT. CDR3 sequence (DNA): TGTGCCAGCAGTGAAGCGCTAAGCAGGGAAAAACTGTTTTTT. It is translated as CASSEALSREKLFF.

This chain uses TRBV7-9 with TRBJ1-1; perhaps TRBD1 as D (6 bases). V lost 5 bases and J 1 base, leaving 17 bases between the germline ends. Germline assignment: CDR1 SEHNR and CDR2 FQNEAQ (reference sequence). The CDR3 has 16 amino acids. The CDR3 nucleotides read TGTGCCAGCAGCCACCTGGGGGGGGGCGCGAACACTGAAGCTTTCTTT. It yields the protein CASSHLGGGANTEAFF.

The chain employs TRBV12-5 and TRBJ2-1, with 7 nucleotides matching TRBD1. V was clipped by 2 bases and J by 10 bases; unmatched bases: 8. The CDR3 has 14 residues. The germline V gene encodes CDR1 LGHNT and CDR2 FRNRAP. The CDR3 nucleotides are TGTGCTAGTGGTTTGCTGACAGGGATTGGCGAGCAGTTCTTC. Residues: CASGLLTGIGEQFF.

This clone has a single count. V is TRBV2 and J is TRBJ2-7, with TRBD1 as a possible D gene (6 bases). The CDR3 is 14 amino acids. V was trimmed by 5 bases and J by 3 bases, leaving 14 bases between them. Germline V lookup: CDR1 SNHLY, CDR2 FYNNEI. The CDR3 loop reads CASSIRRDIYEQYF. CDR3 DNA: TGTGCCAGCAGTATCAGACGGGACATCTACGAGCAGTACTTC.

The CDR3 nucleotides read TGTGCCAGCAGTCAGACAGGCTCTGGAAACACCATATATTTT. Protein product: CASSQTGSGNTIYF. The rearrangement links TRBV3-1 (or the pseudogene TRBV3-2) to TRBJ1-3; a weak D match, TRBD1 (6 bases). The length of the CDR3 is 14 residues. In germline, CDR1 is LGHDT, CDR2 YNNKEL (reference sequence). The V gene lost 6 bases and the J gene lost 0 bases, with 9 bases spanning the gap.

The chain has TRBV18 and TRBJ1-1; 7 bases fit TRBD1. The ends lost 5 bases at V and 8 bases at J; junction bases unmatched: 11. The CDR3 spans 14 residues. Germline CDR1 reads KGHSH; CDR2 reads LQKENI. CDR3 in DNA: TGTGCCAGCTCAACGGCTAGGGGGCAGTGGGAAGCTTTCTTT. Encoded protein: CASSTARGQWEAFF. Based on the CDR3 plus reference TRBV18 and TRBJ1-1, the full variable domain is NAGVMQNPRHLVRRRGQEARLRCSPMKGHSHVYWYRQLPEEGLKFMVYLQKENIIDESGMPKERFSAEFPKEGPSILRIQQVVRGDSAAYFCASSTARGQWEAFFGQGTRLTVV.

This clone came up once. The chain recombines TRBV6-4 with TRBJ2-1; 14 positions match TRBD2. CDR3 length: 14 amino acids. CDR1 and CDR2 from the germline V gene are MRHNA and SNTAGT. The V segment lost 11 bases and the J segment 8 bases; nucleotides outside the gene matches: 8. This CDR3 reads CASDGTSGSYEQFF. CDR3 sequence (DNA): TGTGCCTCGGACGGGACTAGCGGGAGCTATGAGCAGTTCTTC.

This clone showed up just once. This sequence joins TRBV27 and TRBJ2-7; D may be TRBD2 (5 bases). The CDR3 extends over 15 amino acids. The germline V gene encodes CDR1 MNHEY and CDR2 SMNVEV (reference sequence). Trimming took off 2 bases at V and 0 bases at J, with 11 bases between the two ends. The CDR3 reads CASSLLAAGSYEQYF. Written as DNA, the CDR3 is TGTGCCAGCAGTTTACTAGCAGCCGGCTCCTACGAGCAGTACTTC.

This clone was detected once. The V call is TRBV4-3, the J call TRBJ2-7; 7 nucleotides line up with TRBD2. In germline, CDR1 is LGHNA, CDR2 YSLEER. J gave up 2 bases and V 4 bases, and 5 bases lay outside the gene matches. The CDR3 totals 14 residues. CDR3: CASSPGGTPYEQYF. The CDR3 DNA reads TGCGCCAGCAGCCCCGGGGGGACCCCCTACGAGCAGTACTTC.